A single sample is the source of the 7 T cell receptor beta chains below, sequenced in a study of graft-versus-host responses after intestinal transplantation. The data were produced by immunoSEQ multiplex PCR, yet TCRdb's version contains in-frame clones alone and is incomplete. The sample carries about 23,000 clones, around nine tenths recorded once. Sequencing was performed on PBMCs, taken 39 days after intestinal transplant. The receptors were sampled from a human patient who received an intestinal transplant, so some T cells may come from the graft donor.

This chain links TRBV27 with TRBJ2-5; no definite D call. The V end was cut by 4 bases, the J end by 2 bases, with 14 bases between. Germline V CDR1 and CDR2: MNHEY, SMNVEV (reference sequence). This CDR3 contains 15 residues. The CDR3 nucleotides are TGTGCCAGCAGTTCCACGCGGTCAGGTCAAGAGACCCAGTACTTC. Translating it yields CASSSTRSGQETQYF.

The CDR3 here is CAISESLQGYSPLHF. The CDR3 DNA follows: TGTGCCATCAGTGAGTCGCTCCAAGGGTACTCACCCCTCCACTTT. This chain links TRBV10-3 with TRBJ1-6; unclear D gene. The V gene lost 0 bases and the J gene lost 10 bases, with 13 bases spanning the gap. This CDR3 is built from 15 residues. Looked up from germline, CDR1 is ENHRY and CDR2 is SYGVKD.

This sequence joins TRBV30 and TRBJ1-1; weak D call: TRBD1 (5 bases). V lost 1 base, J lost 3 bases, and 6 bases lay in between. The germline CDR1 and CDR2 sequences are GTSNPN and SVGIG (reference sequence). The CDR3 loop spans 12 amino acids. The CDR3, as DNA: TGTGCCTGGAGTGGGGGGGACACTGAAGCTTTCTTT. It specifies CAWSGGDTEAFF.

J is TRBJ2-4 and V is TRBV11-2; 11 nucleotides line up with TRBD2. J gave up 0 bases and V 3 bases, and 4 bases lay outside the gene matches. The CDR3 contains 17 residues. Germline V gene data show CDR1 as SGHAT and CDR2 as FQNNGV. CDR3 in DNA: TGTGCCAGCAGCTTTCGACTAGCGGGGATAGCCAAAAACATTCAGTACTTC. Translated, it gives CASSFRLAGIAKNIQYF.

The chain combines TRBV6-5 with TRBJ1-3, with D hard to call. Germline loops: CDR1 MNHEY, CDR2 SVGAGI. The CDR3 has 15 amino acids. Trimming removed 6 bases from V and 0 bases from J, with 12 bases in between. CDR3 in amino acids: CASRVGGSSGNTIYF. The CDR3 DNA reads as TGTGCCAGCAGGGTAGGAGGGTCCTCTGGAAACACCATATATTTT.

The chain carries TRBV4-2 and TRBJ1-3; D not resolved. Looked up from germline, CDR1 is LGHNA and CDR2 is YNFKEQ. The CDR3 has 14 amino acids. V lost 0 bases, J lost 4 bases, and 7 bases lay in between. The CDR3 here is CASSQEAGGNTIYF. CDR3 in DNA: TGTGCCAGCAGCCAAGAGGCAGGAGGAAACACCATATATTTT.

The J gene is TRBJ2-5, the V gene TRBV27, with TRBD1 identical over 8 bases. The CDR3 has 13 residues. The V and J ends lost 5 bases and 7 bases, in that order; junction bases with no gene match: 6. Germline CDR1 is MNHEY and CDR2 is SMNVEV (reference sequence). The CDR3: CASSPGTGMTQYF. The DNA of the CDR3 is TGTGCCAGCAGTCCCGGGACAGGAATGACCCAGTACTTC.